Each of the 9 T cell receptor beta chains below was sequenced from the same sample in a study of blood T cell repertoires in COVID-19. Sequencing used immunoSEQ multiplex PCR; TCRdb keeps in-frame clones, though not all of them. The sample holds about 210,000 clones; approximately 75% are singletons and the top ten take approximately 8.7%. Sequencing used PBMCs or T cells enriched from blood (not recorded which). The receptors here all came from a middle-aged man who had recovered from COVID-19.

This clone was seen a few times. This chain joins TRBV5-4 and TRBJ1-1, with no clear D. The CDR3 loop spans 12 amino acids. Trimming cost V 4 bases and J 3 bases, with 7 bases left between them. Germline assignment: CDR1 SGHNT and CDR2 YYREEE (reference sequence). CDR3 amino acids: CASSLPDTEAFF. The CDR3 bases are TGTGCCAGCAGCCTCCCGGACACTGAAGCTTTCTTT.

This rearrangement joins TRBV3-1 (or the pseudogene TRBV3-2) to TRBJ1-6, with 12 bases fitting TRBD1. The CDR3 runs 18 residues. Germline assignment: CDR1 LGHDT and CDR2 YNNKEL (reference sequence). The trim removed 4 bases at V and 7 bases at J, leaving 11 bases unmatched. The CDR3 DNA reads as TGTGCCAGCAGCCTTAACCGGGGGACAGGGGGCGCGAATTCACCCCTCCACTTT. It specifies CASSLNRGTGGANSPLHF.

The V gene is TRBV5-3, the J gene TRBJ2-2; 9 bases agree with TRBD2. TRBV5-3 counts as an open reading frame of uncertain function. This CDR3 has 16 amino acids. Germline trimming cut 4 bases from V and 3 bases from J; bases unmatched to any gene: 7. DNA of the CDR3: TGTGCCAGAAGCCCTTTTGAGCGGGGGGACACCGGGGAGCTGTTTTTT. It yields the protein CARSPFERGDTGELFF.

This clone was recorded once. The rearrangement joins TRBV29-1 to TRBJ2-1, with TRBD2 matching 7 bases. The CDR3 runs to 12 residues. The V and J ends lost 3 bases and 8 bases, in that order; junction bases with no gene match: 4. CDR1 is SQVTM, CDR2 ANQGSEA, per germline. The CDR3 reads CSVERTSYEQFF. DNA for the CDR3: TGCAGCGTTGAGAGGACTAGTTATGAGCAGTTCTTC.

The sample holds one count of this clone. The CDR3 coding sequence is TGTGCCAGCAGCTTTGGACCCGCACAGGGTGACAATGAGCAGTTCTTC. Its protein product is CASSFGPAQGDNEQFF. The V call is TRBV7-8, the J call TRBJ2-1, with D possibly TRBD1 on 6 matching bases. The CDR3 is made up of 16 amino acids. Germline CDR1 is SGHVS and CDR2 is FQNEAQ. V lost 3 bases and J lost 5, with 17 bases in between.

CDR3 sequence reads: CASSQDSYGYTF. The CDR3 coding sequence is TGTGCCAGCAGCCAGGACAGTTATGGCTACACCTTC. V is TRBV7-9 and J is TRBJ1-2; tentative D call: TRBD1 (6 bases). The CDR3 length is 12 residues. Germline CDR1 is SEHNR and CDR2 is FQNEAQ (reference sequence). Trimming stripped 5 bases from V and 5 bases from J, with 9 bases between. Together with reference TRBV7-9 and TRBJ1-2, the CDR3 gives the full variable domain: DTGVSQNPRHKITKRGQNVTFRCDPISEHNRLYWYRQTLGQGPEFLTYFQNEAQLEKSRLLSDRFSAERPKGSFSTLEIQRTEQGDSAMYLCASSQDSYGYTFGSGTRLTVV.

This clone was detected only a few times. The chain has TRBV6-5 and TRBJ2-2; 9 bases are shared with TRBD2. J lost 7 bases, V lost 3 bases, and 9 bases had no gene match. CDR1 is MNHEY, CDR2 SVGAGI, per germline. The CDR3 extends over 16 amino acids. The CDR3 nucleotides read TGTGCCAGCAGTTATACTGGGACTAGCTCTGGCGGGGAGCTGTTTTTT. Residues: CASSYTGTSSGGELFF.

J is TRBJ1-6 and V is TRBV5-4; D is possibly TRBD1 (5 bases). The V end was cut by 4 bases, the J end by 12 bases, with 23 bases between. This CDR3 region has 16 residues. The germline gives CDR1 SGHNT, CDR2 YYREEE (reference sequence). The CDR3 DNA reads TGTGCCAGCAGCCCAGGGCACCTTAGATCAGTAGGACCCCTCCACTTT. Protein sequence: CASSPGHLRSVGPLHF. Filled out from reference TRBV5-4 and TRBJ1-6, the complete variable domain reads ETGVTQSPTHLIKTRGQQVTLRCSSQSGHNTVSWYQQALGQGPQFIFQYYREEENGRGNFPPRFSGLQFPNYSSELNVNALELDDSALYLCASSPGHLRSVGPLHFGNGTRLTVT.

The chain links TRBV25-1 to TRBJ1-1, with D tentatively TRBD1 (5 bases). Germline V CDR1 and CDR2: MGHDK, SYGVNS. The CDR3 has 13 amino acids. Trimming cost V 6 bases and J 4 bases, with 12 bases left between them. The CDR3 reads CASSSRGGTEAFF. As DNA, the CDR3 is TGTGCCAGCAGCTCGCGGGGGGGCACTGAAGCTTTCTTT.